The clone carrying this T cell receptor (beta chain) was seen only a few times. V dropped 2 bases and J dropped 0; count of bases not matched to a gene: 4. The germline gives CDR1 GTSNPN, CDR2 SVGIG (reference sequence). The length of the CDR3 is 15 residues. Treatment denoted: randomized to nivolumab then ipilimumab (arm A) or the reverse (arm B). Patients had received no earlier DNA-damaging chemotherapy. From thawed PBMCs, live CD3+CD8+ cells negative for CD19 and CD56 were sorted. This specimen comes from a study of sequential checkpoint blockade in melanoma. Study as a whole: Patients were randomized 1:1 to nivolumab-then-ipilimumab or ipilimumab-then-nivolumab first-line. After both sequences, patients received maintenance nivolumab.

The protocol was immunoSEQ multiplex PCR, while the TCRdb copy is restricted to in-frame clones and leaves out a portion. The sample includes around 15,000 clones, around 48% of them seen just once. The source of this sequence is a human donor with melanoma. Source: CD8+ T cells sorted from blood (inferred from file names), taken from a patient given nivolumab and ipilimumab in sequence. This chain joins TRBV30 and TRBJ2-1, with TRBD2 matching 7 bases. CDR3 coding DNA: TGTGCCTGGAGTCCGGGACTAAGCTCCTACAATGAGCAGTTCTTC. Its translation is CAWSPGLSSYNEQFF.